The next 7 T cell receptor beta chains were all read from a single sample in a study of graft-versus-host responses after intestinal transplantation (dated by TCRdb to the early 2020s). The library was generated by the immunoSEQ multiplex PCR assay. The source is immuneACCESS, and TCRdb retained only in-frame sequences with V and J called. Part of the clones is not carried over; for the studies checked, unresolved V genes explain less than half of this, and the remainder is unexplained. This sample lists roughly 5,700 clones; around 76% were detected once. Of the sample, roughly 6.4% is held by the ten largest clones. Intraepithelial and lamina propria lymphocytes were isolated from graft specimens using dithiothreitol, EDTA incubations and collagenase D digestion. Sequenced here: ileum tissue, sampled about 240 days after intestinal transplant. All receptors derive from a human patient who received an intestinal transplant, so some T cells may come from the graft donor.

The gene calls are TRBV5-4 and TRBJ2-7; maybe TRBD1 (5 bases). In germline, CDR1 is SGHNT, CDR2 YYREEE (reference sequence). The ends were cut back, 0 bases at V and 4 bases at J, with 14 bases in the middle. The CDR3 consists of 15 residues. CDR3 loop: CASSLVSQGRYEQYF. In DNA form, the CDR3 reads TGTGCCAGCAGCTTGGTTAGTCAGGGCAGATACGAGCAGTACTTC.

The chain employs TRBV6-5 and TRBJ1-2; D uncertain. The V gene's germline CDR1 is MNHEY and CDR2 SVGAGI. Between the trimmed V and J ends, which lost 5 bases and 4 bases, there was a span of 11 bases. The CDR3 spans 13 residues. The CDR3 region has the DNA TGTGCCAGCAGTCCCCGGGTGAGCTATGGCTACACCTTC. Translation: CASSPRVSYGYTF.

The CDR3 reads CASSLAREYGYTF. CDR3 DNA sequence: TGTGCCAGCAGCTTGGCCAGGGAATATGGCTACACCTTC. The rearrangement joins TRBV5-4 to TRBJ1-2, with D maybe TRBD1 (5 bases). Between the trimmed V and J ends, which lost 0 bases and 5 bases, there was a span of 8 bases. Germline V CDR1 and CDR2: SGHNT, YYREEE (reference sequence). The CDR3 consists of 13 residues.

By share of the sample, this clone is large. The J gene is TRBJ1-1, the V gene TRBV28; 7 bases map to TRBD1. Germline lookup yields CDR1 MDHEN and CDR2 SYDVKM. V was pared by 8 bases and J by 0 bases, with 6 bases of the junction left unmatched. This CDR3 has 14 amino acids. The CDR3 region is CASWGQPMNTEAFF. CDR3 sequence (DNA): TGTGCCAGCTGGGGACAGCCCATGAACACTGAAGCTTTCTTT.

The V gene is TRBV28, the J gene TRBJ2-3; TRBD1 agrees at 8 bases. This CDR3 is 15 amino acids long. CDR1 is MDHEN and CDR2 is SYDVKM in the germline V gene. Trimming cost V 4 bases and J 0 bases; bases outside gene matches: 3. The CDR3 reads CASSSWTGSTDTQYF. The CDR3 bases are TGTGCCAGCAGTTCCTGGACAGGGAGCACAGATACGCAGTATTTT.

The chain links TRBV11-2 to TRBJ2-3; D not resolved. Trimming stripped 5 bases from V and 0 bases from J, with 12 bases between. Germline-derived CDR1 and CDR2 are SGHAT and FQNNGV. CDR3 length: 15 amino acids. The CDR3 nucleotides read TGTGCCAGCAGCACCCTAAGGTCCAGCACAGATACGCAGTATTTT. Protein sequence: CASSTLRSSTDTQYF.

This clone was seen once. The chain combines TRBV6-9 with TRBJ2-2; TRBD1 aligns across 8 bases. Germline CDR1 MNHGY, CDR2 SVAAGI. This CDR3 region has 13 residues. Unmatched junction bases numbered 4, after V lost 6 bases and J lost 7 bases. CDR3 region: CASRRRGRGELFF. The CDR3 nucleotides are TGTGCCAGCAGACGCAGGGGGCGCGGGGAGCTGTTTTTT.